This entry features one TCR beta chain sequence. Antigen unknown. This sample is part of a study of siplizumab effects on memory and regulatory T cells. Germline V lookup: CDR1 SGDLS, CDR2 YYNGEE. The CDR3 has 13 amino acids. V dropped 2 bases and J dropped 5 bases, with 8 bases sitting between them. Produced via immunoSEQ multiplex PCR; TCRdb's table is partial and in-frame only. The data show about 120,000 clones, roughly 95% seen once. The study's findings and limits: Sequences below about 10^-5 frequency were poorly captured, and few alloreactive clones mapped to unstimulated subsets.

Sample: non-Treg CD4+ T cells sorted from blood. The receptor's source is a human donor in good health. The genes are TRBV9 and TRBJ2-1, with D possibly being TRBD2 (7 bases). CDR3 nucleotides: TGTGCCAGCAGCGTGGGGGGGCACAATGAGCAGTTCTTC. This encodes CASSVGGHNEQFF.